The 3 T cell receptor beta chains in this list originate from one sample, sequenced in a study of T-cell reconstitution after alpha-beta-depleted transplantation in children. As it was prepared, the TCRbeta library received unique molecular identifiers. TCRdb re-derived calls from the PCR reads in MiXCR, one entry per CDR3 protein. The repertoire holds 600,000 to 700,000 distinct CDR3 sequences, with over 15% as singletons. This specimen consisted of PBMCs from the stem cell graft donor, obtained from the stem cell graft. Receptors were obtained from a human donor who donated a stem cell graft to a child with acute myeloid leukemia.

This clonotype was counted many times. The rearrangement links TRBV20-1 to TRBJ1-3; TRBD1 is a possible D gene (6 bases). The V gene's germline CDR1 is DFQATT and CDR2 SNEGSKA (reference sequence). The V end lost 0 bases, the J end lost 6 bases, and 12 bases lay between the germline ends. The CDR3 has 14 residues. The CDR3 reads CSARDTRGVNTIYF. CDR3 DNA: TGCAGTGCTAGAGATACCAGGGGTGTAAACACCATATATTTT.

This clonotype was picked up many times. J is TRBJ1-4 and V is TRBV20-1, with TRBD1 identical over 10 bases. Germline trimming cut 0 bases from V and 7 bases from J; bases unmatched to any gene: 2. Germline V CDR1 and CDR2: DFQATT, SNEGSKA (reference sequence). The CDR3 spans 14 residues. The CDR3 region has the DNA TGCAGTGCTAGAGATCGGACAGGGGGTGAAAAACTGTTTTTT. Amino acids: CSARDRTGGEKLFF.

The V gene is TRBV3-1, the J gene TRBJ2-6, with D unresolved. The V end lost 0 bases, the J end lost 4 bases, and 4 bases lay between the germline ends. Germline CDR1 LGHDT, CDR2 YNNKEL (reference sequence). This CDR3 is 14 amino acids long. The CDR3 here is CASSQDAGANVLTF. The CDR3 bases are TGTGCCAGCAGCCAAGATGCCGGGGCCAACGTCCTGACTTTC.